This T cell receptor (beta chain) stems from a study of cytomegalovirus exposure and HLA in healthy donors. Note on this clone: What it binds is unknown.

The PCR was carried out with 60 Vbeta primers and 13 Jbeta primers. TCRdb's table, derived via immunoSEQ multiplex PCR, lists solely in-frame clones and lacks some. The sample shows 200,000 to 250,000 clones, approximately 70% of them seen only once. Study-level findings and limits: Some V segments, including TRBV6-2 and TRBV6-3, were excluded as indistinguishable. One later analysis reportedly identified an Asian-associated ancestry cluster that showed fewer N-insertions than the roughly 700-donor mean. What a later analysis showed was that several of the most significant clusters appeared linked to common viral pathogens.

Donors in the study were healthy people who gave bone marrow. V lost 1 base to trimming and J lost 0 bases, with 10 bases between them. This CDR3 contains 15 residues. The germline CDR1 and CDR2 sequences are GTSNPN and SVGIG (reference sequence). This chain joins TRBV30 and TRBJ1-5, with a possible D match to TRBD1 (5 bases). The source of this sequence is a woman aged 25-40 years in good health and CMV-seronegative. Sequenced sample: PBMCs. CDR3 sequence (DNA): TGTGCCTGGAGTGAAGGGGCCTATAGCAATCAGCCCCAGCATTTT. It is translated as CAWSEGAYSNQPQHF.